This T cell receptor beta chain was sequenced for a study of blood T cell repertoires in COVID-19 (dated by TCRdb to about 2020). Background on the whole study: Collaborator samples came from the United States, Italy and Spain and covered acute and convalescent phases of COVID-19. Sample metadata almost always included a de-identified subject ID, COVID-19 status, age in years and sex. The repertoires were released in a freely available public database intended as a resource for research on the immune response to SARS-CoV-2. Where available, HLA class I and class II types were obtained from metadata supplied by the sample provider rather than from assay-based typing. The prospective study material was composed of cDNA or gDNA derived from T cells, B-cell-depleted T cells, or PBMCs. Samples were obtained from the ongoing ImmuneRACE study (first 160 participants) and from approximately 1,200 subjects provided by 6 global collaborators. The dataset comprised deeply sampled blood TCRbeta repertoires from subjects exposed to, actively infected with, or recovered from COVID-19.

There are 15 amino acids in the CDR3, from cysteine to phenylalanine inclusive. Left in the record is the CDR3 DNA by itself, 45 bases read in frame from the first base. The junction shows trimming of 7 bases on V and 0 bases on J, and the gene matches do not reach 3 bases of it. From a lookup of the germline V gene, CDR1 and CDR2 are ENHRY and SYGVKD. The paper as a whole reports these results and caveats: The amount of clinical and demographic metadata varied by source and participant and was provided uncurated.

As concerns this clone: It has no known antigen specificity. No quality values exist for individual bases; no much larger clone is one base distant.

TCRbeta CDR3 regions were amplified from genomic DNA by means of the immunoSEQ Assay, a bias-controlled multiplex PCR. The authors' analysis ran thus. Nucleated cell counts per sample were estimated from amplification of reference gene primers within the assay. To quantify the absolute abundance of each unique TCRbeta CDR3 rearrangement, sequence reads were collapsed and filtered. For each sample, productive Simpson clonality was calculated as the square root of Simpson's diversity index across productive rearrangements. This immuneACCESS table, as held by TCRdb, lists in-frame sequences with V and J called but not all clones. Of the missing ones, under half trace to an unresolved V gene in checked studies; the others have no known cause. D and trimming come from the DNA, and the V and J calls and clone size come from that table. Recorded for this sample are 180,000 or so clones; over 80% of them occurred a single time. The ten largest clonotypes hold around 13% of the sample.

In the prospective study, participants were roughly 18 to 100 years old, resided in 24 geographic areas of the United States, and were enrolled through a virtual design. In the prospective study, cohorts were assigned on the basis of participant-reported clinical history obtained from a screening survey and a study questionnaire. ImmuneRACE Cohort 3 recovered participants were defined by two consecutive negative NP/OP PCR tests, healthcare professional clearance, or symptom resolution. Each participant in the prospective study had whole blood, serum and a nasopharyngeal or oropharyngeal swab collected by mobile phlebotomists. Participants in the prospective study had the option to provide additional blood draws and questionnaires over an approximately 2-month period. Prospective study blood samples were shipped either frozen or at room temperature before DNA extraction.

The receptor chain draws on TRBV10-3 and TRBJ2-6; 7 junctional bases match TRBD1. The sample consisted of PBMCs or T cells enriched from blood (not recorded which). The source of this sequence is a woman aged 55-69 years who had recovered from COVID-19. The encoded CDR3 is CAINQGVSGANVLTF. Here is the DNA: TGTGCCATCAACCAGGGGGTCTCTGGGGCCAACGTCCTGACTTTC.